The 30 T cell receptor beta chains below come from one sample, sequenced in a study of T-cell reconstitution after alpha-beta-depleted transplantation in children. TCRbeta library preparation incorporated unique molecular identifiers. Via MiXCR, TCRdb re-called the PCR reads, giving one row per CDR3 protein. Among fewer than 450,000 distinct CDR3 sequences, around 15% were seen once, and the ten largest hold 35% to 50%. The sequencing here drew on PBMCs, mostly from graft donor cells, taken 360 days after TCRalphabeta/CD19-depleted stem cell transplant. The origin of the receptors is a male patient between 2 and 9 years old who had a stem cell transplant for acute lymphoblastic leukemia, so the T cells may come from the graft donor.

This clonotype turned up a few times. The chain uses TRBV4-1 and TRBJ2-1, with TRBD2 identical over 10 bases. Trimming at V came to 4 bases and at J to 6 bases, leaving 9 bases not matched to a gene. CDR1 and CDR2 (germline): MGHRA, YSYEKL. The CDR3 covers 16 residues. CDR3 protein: CASSPLLAGVPNEQFF. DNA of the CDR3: TGCGCCAGCAGCCCACTGCTAGCGGGAGTTCCCAATGAGCAGTTCTTC.

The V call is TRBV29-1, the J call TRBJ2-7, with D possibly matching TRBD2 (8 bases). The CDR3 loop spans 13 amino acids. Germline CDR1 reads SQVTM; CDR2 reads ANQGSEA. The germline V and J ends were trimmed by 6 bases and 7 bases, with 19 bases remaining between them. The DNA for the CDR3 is TGCAGCGTCCGGGGGGGACAGCTTCAGGAGCAGTACTTC. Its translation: CSVRGGQLQEQYF.

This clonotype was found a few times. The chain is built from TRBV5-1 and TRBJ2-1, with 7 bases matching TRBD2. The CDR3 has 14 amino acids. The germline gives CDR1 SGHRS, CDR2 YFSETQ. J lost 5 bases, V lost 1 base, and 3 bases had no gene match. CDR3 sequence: CASSLSGGHNEQFF. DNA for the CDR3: TGCGCCAGCAGCTTGTCGGGAGGACACAATGAGCAGTTCTTC.

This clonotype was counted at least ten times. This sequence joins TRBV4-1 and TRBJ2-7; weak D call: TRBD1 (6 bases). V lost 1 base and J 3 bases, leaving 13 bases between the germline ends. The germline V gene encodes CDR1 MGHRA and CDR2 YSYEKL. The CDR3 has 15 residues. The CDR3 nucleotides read TGCGCCAGCAGCCAAGGTTGGGGGCAGGACTACGAGCAGTACTTC. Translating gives CASSQGWGQDYEQYF.

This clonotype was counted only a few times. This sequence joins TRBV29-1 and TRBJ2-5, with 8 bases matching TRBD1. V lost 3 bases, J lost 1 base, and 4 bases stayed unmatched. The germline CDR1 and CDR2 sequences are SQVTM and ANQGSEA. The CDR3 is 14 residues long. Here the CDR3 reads CSVDRGRSQETQYF. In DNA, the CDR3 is TGCAGCGTTGACAGGGGGCGCTCCCAAGAGACCCAGTACTTC.

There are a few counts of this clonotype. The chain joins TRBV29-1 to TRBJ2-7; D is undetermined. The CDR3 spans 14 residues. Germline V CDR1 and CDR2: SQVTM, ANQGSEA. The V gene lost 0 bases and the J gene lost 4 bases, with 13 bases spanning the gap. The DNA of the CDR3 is TGCAGCGTTGAAGAAAGCACCTCGGCGTACGAGCAGTACTTC. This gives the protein CSVEESTSAYEQYF.

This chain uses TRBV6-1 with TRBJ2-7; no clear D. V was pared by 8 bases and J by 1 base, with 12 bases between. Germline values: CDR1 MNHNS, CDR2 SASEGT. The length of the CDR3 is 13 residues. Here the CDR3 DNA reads TGTGCCAGCTCCGGTTCTCCATCCTACGAGCAGTACTTC. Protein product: CASSGSPSYEQYF.

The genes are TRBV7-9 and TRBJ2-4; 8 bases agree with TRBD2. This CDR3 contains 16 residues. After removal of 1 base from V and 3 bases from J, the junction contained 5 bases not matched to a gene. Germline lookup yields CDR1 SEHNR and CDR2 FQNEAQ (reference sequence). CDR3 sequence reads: CASSLERGRGKNIQYF. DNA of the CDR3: TGTGCCAGCAGCTTAGAGCGGGGGAGGGGCAAAAACATTCAGTACTTC.

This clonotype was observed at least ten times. CDR3 residues: CSASRPSGRDEQYF. The CDR3 region has the DNA TGCAGTGCTAGCCGTCCTAGCGGGAGGGACGAGCAGTACTTC. The chain is built from TRBV20-1 and TRBJ2-7; 12 bases agree with TRBD2. J was trimmed by 5 bases and V by 3 bases; bases with no gene match: 5. The CDR3 has 14 amino acids. CDR1 DFQATT and CDR2 SNEGSKA come from the germline V gene (reference sequence).

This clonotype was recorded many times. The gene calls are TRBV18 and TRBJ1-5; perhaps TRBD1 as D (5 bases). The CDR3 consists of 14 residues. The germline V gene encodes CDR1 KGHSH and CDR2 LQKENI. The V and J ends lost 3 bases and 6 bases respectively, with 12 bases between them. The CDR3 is CASSPLEQGQPQHF. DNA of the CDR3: TGTGCCAGCTCACCCCTGGAGCAGGGTCAGCCCCAGCATTTT.

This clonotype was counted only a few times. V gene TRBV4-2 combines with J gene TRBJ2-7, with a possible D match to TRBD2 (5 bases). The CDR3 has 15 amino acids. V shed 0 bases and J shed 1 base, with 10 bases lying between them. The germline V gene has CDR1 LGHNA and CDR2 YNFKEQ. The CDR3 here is CASSQDEGRSYEQYF. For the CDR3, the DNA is TGTGCCAGCAGCCAAGATGAGGGCAGATCCTACGAGCAGTACTTC.

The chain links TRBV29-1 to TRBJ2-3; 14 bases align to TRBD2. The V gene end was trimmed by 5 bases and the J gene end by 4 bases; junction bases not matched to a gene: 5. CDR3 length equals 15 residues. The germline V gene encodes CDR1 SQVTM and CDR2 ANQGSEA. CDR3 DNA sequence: TGCAGCGTTCCCCGACTAGCGGGAGGGTCAGATACGCAGTATTTT. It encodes CSVPRLAGGSDTQYF.

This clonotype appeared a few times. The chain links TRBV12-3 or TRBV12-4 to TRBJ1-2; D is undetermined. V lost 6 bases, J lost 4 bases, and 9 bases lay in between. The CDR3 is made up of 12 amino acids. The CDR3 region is CASRRTGYGYTF. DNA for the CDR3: TGTGCCAGCAGGAGGACGGGCTATGGCTACACCTTC.

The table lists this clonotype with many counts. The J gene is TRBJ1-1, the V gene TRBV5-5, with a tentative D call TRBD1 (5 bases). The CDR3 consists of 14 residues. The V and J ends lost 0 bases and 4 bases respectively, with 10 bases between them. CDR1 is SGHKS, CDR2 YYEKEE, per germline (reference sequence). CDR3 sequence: CASSLVWGPTEAFF. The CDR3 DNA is TGTGCCAGCAGCTTGGTTTGGGGACCCACTGAAGCTTTCTTT.

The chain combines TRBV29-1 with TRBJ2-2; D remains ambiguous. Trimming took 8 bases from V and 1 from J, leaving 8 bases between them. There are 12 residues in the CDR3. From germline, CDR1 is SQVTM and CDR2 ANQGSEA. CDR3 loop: CSSVENTGELFF. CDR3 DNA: TGCAGCTCTGTAGAGAACACCGGGGAGCTGTTTTTT.

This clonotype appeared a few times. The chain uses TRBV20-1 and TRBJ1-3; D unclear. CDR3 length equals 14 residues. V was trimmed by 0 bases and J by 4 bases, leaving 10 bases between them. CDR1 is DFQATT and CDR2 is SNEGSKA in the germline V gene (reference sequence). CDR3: CSAREPRRGNTIYF. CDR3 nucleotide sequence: TGCAGTGCTAGAGAGCCCCGGCGAGGAAACACCATATATTTT.

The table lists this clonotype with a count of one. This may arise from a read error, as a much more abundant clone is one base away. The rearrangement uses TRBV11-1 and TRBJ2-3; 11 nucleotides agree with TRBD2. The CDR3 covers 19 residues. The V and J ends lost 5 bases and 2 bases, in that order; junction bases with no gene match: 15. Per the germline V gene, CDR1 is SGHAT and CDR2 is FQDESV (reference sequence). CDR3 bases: TGTGCCAGCAGCCCCCGGACTAGCGGGCAGGATTTTATCACAGATACGCAGTATTTT. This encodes CASSPRTSGQDFITDTQYF.

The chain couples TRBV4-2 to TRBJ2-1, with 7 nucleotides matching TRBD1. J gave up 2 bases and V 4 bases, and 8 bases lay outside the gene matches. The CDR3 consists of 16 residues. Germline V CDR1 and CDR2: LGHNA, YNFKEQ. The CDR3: CASSLTGDIAYNEQFF. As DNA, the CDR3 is TGTGCCAGCAGCCTTACAGGGGATATAGCCTACAATGAGCAGTTCTTC.

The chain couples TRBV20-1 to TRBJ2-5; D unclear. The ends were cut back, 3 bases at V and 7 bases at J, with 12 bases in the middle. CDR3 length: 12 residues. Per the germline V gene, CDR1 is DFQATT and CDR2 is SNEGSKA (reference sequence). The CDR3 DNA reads TGCAGTGCTAGGCGAGGCCCCGGGACCCAGTACTTC. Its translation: CSARRGPGTQYF.

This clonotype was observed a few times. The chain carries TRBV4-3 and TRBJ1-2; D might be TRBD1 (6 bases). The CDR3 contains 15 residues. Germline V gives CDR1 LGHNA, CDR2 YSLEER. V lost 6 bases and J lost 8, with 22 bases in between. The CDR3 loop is CASSPFAGDLYGYTF. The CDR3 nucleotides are TGCGCCAGCAGTCCTTTTGCAGGGGACCTTTACGGCTACACCTTC.

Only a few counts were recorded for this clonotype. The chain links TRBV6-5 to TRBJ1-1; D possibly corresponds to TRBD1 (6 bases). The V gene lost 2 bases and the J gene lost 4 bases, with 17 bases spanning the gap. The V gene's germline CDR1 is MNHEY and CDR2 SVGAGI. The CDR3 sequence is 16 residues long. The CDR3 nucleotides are TGTGCCAGCAGTTACGCCTCAGAAGGGGGTCTCACTGAAGCTTTCTTT. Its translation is CASSYASEGGLTEAFF.

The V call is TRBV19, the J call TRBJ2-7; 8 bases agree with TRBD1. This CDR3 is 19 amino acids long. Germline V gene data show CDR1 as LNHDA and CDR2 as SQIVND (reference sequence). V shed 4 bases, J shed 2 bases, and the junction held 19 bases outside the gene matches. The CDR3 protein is CASSTRGTGGKQRPYEQYF. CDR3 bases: TGTGCCAGTAGTACCCGAGGGACAGGAGGAAAACAGAGGCCCTACGAGCAGTACTTC.

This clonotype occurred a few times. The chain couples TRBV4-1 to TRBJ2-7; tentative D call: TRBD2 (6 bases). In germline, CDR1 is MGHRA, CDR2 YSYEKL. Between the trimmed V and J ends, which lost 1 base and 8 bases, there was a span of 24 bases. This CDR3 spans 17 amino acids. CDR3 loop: CASSQGGLGDLTTKQYF. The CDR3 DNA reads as TGCGCCAGCAGCCAAGGTGGATTGGGGGACTTGACTACGAAGCAGTACTTC.

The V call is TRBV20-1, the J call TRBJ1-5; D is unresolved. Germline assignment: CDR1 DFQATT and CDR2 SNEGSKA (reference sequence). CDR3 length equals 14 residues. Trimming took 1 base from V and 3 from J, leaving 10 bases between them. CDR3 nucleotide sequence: TGCAGTGCTAGAGTGGGAGGGCCCAATCAGCCCCAGCATTTT. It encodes CSARVGGPNQPQHF.

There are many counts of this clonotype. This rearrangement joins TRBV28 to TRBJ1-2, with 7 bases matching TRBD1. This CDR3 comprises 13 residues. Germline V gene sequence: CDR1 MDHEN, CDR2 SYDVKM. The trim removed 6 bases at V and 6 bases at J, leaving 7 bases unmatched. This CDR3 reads CASRPGQLNGYTF. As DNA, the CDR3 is TGTGCCAGCAGGCCGGGACAGCTTAATGGCTACACCTTC.

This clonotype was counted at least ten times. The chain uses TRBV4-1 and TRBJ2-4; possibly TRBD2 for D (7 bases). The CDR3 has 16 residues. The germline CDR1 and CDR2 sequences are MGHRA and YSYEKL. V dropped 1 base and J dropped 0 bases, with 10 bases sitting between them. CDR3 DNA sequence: TGCGCCAGCAGCCAAGGCGGGGGCGTAGCCAAAAACATTCAGTACTTC. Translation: CASSQGGGVAKNIQYF.

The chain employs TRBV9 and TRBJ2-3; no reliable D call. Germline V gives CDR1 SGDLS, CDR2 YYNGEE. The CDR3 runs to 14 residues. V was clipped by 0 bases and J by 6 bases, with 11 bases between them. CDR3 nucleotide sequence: TGTGCCAGCAGCGTAGCCATTGCCGAGGATACGCAGTATTTT. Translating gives CASSVAIAEDTQYF.

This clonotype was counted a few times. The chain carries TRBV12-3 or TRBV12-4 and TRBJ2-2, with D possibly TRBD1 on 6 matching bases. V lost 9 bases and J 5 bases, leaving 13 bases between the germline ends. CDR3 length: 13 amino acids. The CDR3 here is CASNRERTGELFF. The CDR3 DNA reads TGTGCCAGTAACAGGGAACGGACCGGGGAGCTGTTTTTT.

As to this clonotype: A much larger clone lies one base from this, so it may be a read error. This CDR3 reads CCARDLAGGNEQFF. CDR3 nucleotides: TGCTGTGCTAGAGACCTAGCGGGAGGTAATGAGCAGTTCTTC. This chain links TRBV20-1 with TRBJ2-1; 11 bases map to TRBD2. CDR3 length equals 14 residues. Germline V gene data show CDR1 as DFQATT and CDR2 as SNEGSKA (reference sequence).

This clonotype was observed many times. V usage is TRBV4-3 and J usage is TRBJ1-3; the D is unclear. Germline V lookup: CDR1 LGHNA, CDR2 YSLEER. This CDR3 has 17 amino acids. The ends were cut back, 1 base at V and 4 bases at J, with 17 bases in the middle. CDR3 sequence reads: CASSQAASVHAGNTIYF. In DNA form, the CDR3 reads TGCGCCAGCAGCCAAGCAGCCTCGGTCCACGCGGGAAACACCATATATTTT.